This TCR beta chain was retrieved from a study of cytomegalovirus exposure and HLA in healthy donors. Overall study: In a later analysis, it was reported that the roughly 130 validation repertoires had been produced on the same platform as the roughly 610 repertoires belonging to the first cohort.

Study results and caveats: TCR sequences were mostly rare, though some public TCRs occurred in many donors. A later analysis found first-cohort TCR clusters tended to co-occur in the approximately 110 validation repertoires. TCR beta chains numbering some 160 were designated cytomegalovirus-associated.

Trimming stripped 4 bases from V and 12 bases from J, with 13 bases between. The V gene's germline CDR1 is MDHEN and CDR2 SYDVKM. This CDR3 contains 12 residues. About this clone itself: The antigen is unknown.

TCRdb's table, derived via immunoSEQ multiplex PCR, lists solely in-frame clones and lacks some. There are tens of thousands of clones in the sample; over 75% occur only once, and under 7% lies in the top ten. This rearrangement joins TRBV28 to TRBJ2-1; D perhaps matches TRBD2 (5 bases). Sequenced sample: PBMCs. This clonotype was obtained from a woman aged 25 to 39 in good health and CMV-seronegative. This CDR3 reads CASSSLTAAQFF. Here the CDR3 DNA reads TGTGCCAGCAGTTCACTTACAGCGGCGCAGTTCTTC.